These T cell receptor beta chains were read from a single sample in a study of control samples from healthy donors and cancer patients. Method: immunoSEQ multiplex PCR; TCRdb's copy keeps in-frame clones and lacks some. The sample holds 160,000 or so clones; more than 85% are singletons and the top ten take 0.68%. Sequencing was done on a sample of blood. These receptors all stem from a woman between 25 and 40 years old in good health. The CDR3 runs from the conserved cysteine through the conserved F or W. Fields, in order: CDR3 length, D gene, J gene, V gene, clone size, CDR3 DNA, CDR3 protein. D genes are given only for firm matches. The listing skips clone size in some rows; elsewhere it reads once, few, many or a size class.

cdr3_length: 15
d_call: -
j_call: TRBJ1-2
v_call: TRBV28
clone_size: -
cdr3_nt: TGTGCCAGCAGCTCACTTCCGACGTATAACTATGGCTACACCTTC
cdr3_aa: CASSSLPTYNYGYTF

cdr3_length: 15
d_call: TRBD2
j_call: TRBJ2-5
v_call: TRBV7-2
clone_size: -
cdr3_nt: TGTGCCAGCAGCTTAGGACTAGCGGGAGTAGAGACCCAGTACTTC
cdr3_aa: CASSLGLAGVETQYF

cdr3_length: 15
d_call: TRBD1
j_call: TRBJ2-2
v_call: TRBV7-9
clone_size: -
cdr3_nt: TGTGCCAGCAGCTCGGGACAGGGTTACACCGGGGAGCTGTTTTTT
cdr3_aa: CASSSGQGYTGELFF

cdr3_length: 18
d_call: TRBD2
j_call: TRBJ2-1
v_call: TRBV3-1/TRBV3-2
clone_size: -
cdr3_nt: TGTGCCAGCAGCCAAGGCCTGACTAGCAGTCGGTCCGACTATGAGCAGTTCTTC
cdr3_aa: CASSQGLTSSRSDYEQFF

cdr3_length: 16
d_call: -
j_call: TRBJ2-2
v_call: TRBV2
clone_size: -
cdr3_nt: TGTGCCAGCACCATAGATGGGGGTTTGCGGTCCGGGGAGCTGTTTTTT
cdr3_aa: CASTIDGGLRSGELFF

cdr3_length: 15
d_call: -
j_call: TRBJ2-6
v_call: TRBV12-1
clone_size: -
cdr3_nt: TGTGCCAGCAGCTTTAGGAACTCTGGGGCCAACGTCCTGACTTTC
cdr3_aa: CASSFRNSGANVLTF

cdr3_length: 15
d_call: -
j_call: TRBJ2-2
v_call: TRBV7-9
clone_size: -
cdr3_nt: TGTGCCAGCAGCCCTAAACGGGGGAACACCGGGGAGCTGTTTTTT
cdr3_aa: CASSPKRGNTGELFF

cdr3_length: 15
d_call: -
j_call: TRBJ2-5
v_call: TRBV15
clone_size: -
cdr3_nt: TGTGCCACCAGCAGTTCTTCCGGCAGAAAAGAGACCCAGTACTTC
cdr3_aa: CATSSSSGRKETQYF

cdr3_length: 15
d_call: TRBD1
j_call: TRBJ2-7
v_call: TRBV19
clone_size: -
cdr3_nt: TGTGCCAGTAGTATGTTTGCGACAGGGGGCGACGAGCAGTACTTC
cdr3_aa: CASSMFATGGDEQYF

cdr3_length: 15
d_call: -
j_call: TRBJ2-1
v_call: TRBV21-1
clone_size: -
cdr3_nt: TGTGCCAGCAGCAAAAAGACTAGCGGCCATTATGAGCAGTTCTTC
cdr3_aa: CASSKKTSGHYEQFF

cdr3_length: 16
d_call: TRBD2
j_call: TRBJ2-1
v_call: TRBV9
clone_size: -
cdr3_nt: TGTGCCAGCAGCGTAGGCGGGGGGTTGAGCTACAATGAGCAGTTCTTC
cdr3_aa: CASSVGGGLSYNEQFF

cdr3_length: 18
d_call: TRBD1
j_call: TRBJ2-1
v_call: TRBV4-1
clone_size: -
cdr3_nt: TGCGCCAGCAGCCGAAAGTGGGACCCGGGACAGGTGAACAATGAGCAGTTCTTC
cdr3_aa: CASSRKWDPGQVNNEQFF

cdr3_length: 15
d_call: -
j_call: TRBJ1-2
v_call: TRBV2
clone_size: once
cdr3_nt: TGTGCCAGCAGTCCCCATACCGGAGCTAACTATGGCTACACCTTC
cdr3_aa: CASSPHTGANYGYTF

cdr3_length: 15
d_call: -
j_call: TRBJ1-2
v_call: TRBV4-3
clone_size: -
cdr3_nt: TGCGCCAGCAGCCCCCAGGGGAAAGGAATCTATGGCTACACCTTC
cdr3_aa: CASSPQGKGIYGYTF

cdr3_length: 11
d_call: -
j_call: TRBJ1-2
v_call: TRBV10-2
clone_size: -
cdr3_nt: TGCGCCAGCAGTGACTACTATGGCTACACCTTC
cdr3_aa: CASSDYYGYTF

cdr3_length: 15
d_call: TRBD2
j_call: TRBJ2-7
v_call: TRBV27
clone_size: -
cdr3_nt: TGTGCCAGCAGTTCCCTCGGGACTAGCGGGAGTGAGCAGTACTTC
cdr3_aa: CASSSLGTSGSEQYF

cdr3_length: 12
d_call: -
j_call: TRBJ2-7
v_call: TRBV7-2
clone_size: -
cdr3_nt: TGTGCCAGCAGCTCTAGTTACTACGAGCAGTACTTC
cdr3_aa: CASSSSYYEQYF

cdr3_length: 16
d_call: TRBD2
j_call: TRBJ2-1
v_call: TRBV28
clone_size: -
cdr3_nt: TGTGCCAGCAGTTTCGCAACTAGCGGGAGGTACAATGAGCAGTTCTTC
cdr3_aa: CASSFATSGRYNEQFF

cdr3_length: 12
d_call: -
j_call: TRBJ2-1
v_call: TRBV20-1
clone_size: -
cdr3_nt: TGCAGTGCTAGTGGTGGAGGCAATGAGCAGTTCTTC
cdr3_aa: CSASGGGNEQFF

cdr3_length: 14
d_call: TRBD1
j_call: TRBJ1-3
v_call: TRBV2
clone_size: -
cdr3_nt: TGTGCCAGCAGTGGGGACAGTCCTGGAAACACCATATATTTT
cdr3_aa: CASSGDSPGNTIYF

cdr3_length: 14
d_call: -
j_call: TRBJ2-4
v_call: TRBV6-5
clone_size: -
cdr3_nt: TGTGCCACTTCAGGGCGGCTAGCCAAAAACATTCAGTACTTC
cdr3_aa: CATSGRLAKNIQYF

cdr3_length: 16
d_call: TRBD1
j_call: TRBJ1-6
v_call: TRBV28
clone_size: -
cdr3_nt: TGTGCCACGAAGTTCCCAGGGGGCTCCTATAATTCACCCCTCCACTTT
cdr3_aa: CATKFPGGSYNSPLHF

cdr3_length: 13
d_call: -
j_call: TRBJ2-7
v_call: TRBV12-3/TRBV12-4
clone_size: -
cdr3_nt: TGTGCCAGCAGTTTGACGGAATCCTACGAGCAGTACTTC
cdr3_aa: CASSLTESYEQYF

cdr3_length: 14
d_call: -
j_call: TRBJ1-2
v_call: TRBV6-4
clone_size: -
cdr3_nt: TGTGCCAGCAGCCCTGGAGGGGCCAACTATGGCTACACCTTC
cdr3_aa: CASSPGGANYGYTF

cdr3_length: 13
d_call: -
j_call: TRBJ1-2
v_call: TRBV29-1
clone_size: -
cdr3_nt: TGCAGCGTAGCAACAGGGTCCTTAGGGGGCTACACCTTC
cdr3_aa: CSVATGSLGGYTF

cdr3_length: 16
d_call: TRBD1
j_call: TRBJ2-1
v_call: TRBV19
clone_size: -
cdr3_nt: TGTGCCAGTAGTATAGGAGGCAGGGGGAACTACAATGAGCAGTTCTTC
cdr3_aa: CASSIGGRGNYNEQFF